This TCR beta chain was sequenced in a study of T cell responses to AZD1222 COVID-19 vaccine. Germline CDR1 is ENHRY and CDR2 is SYGVKD. The germline V and J ends were trimmed by 2 bases and 5 bases, with 9 bases remaining between them. The CDR3 covers 13 residues. The table came from immunoSEQ multiplex PCR; TCRdb's copy has only in-frame clones and leaves some out. Among 120,000 or so clones, approximately 88% were seen once, and the ten largest hold approximately 5.4%. V gene TRBV10-3 combines with J gene TRBJ2-5; D may be TRBD2 (5 bases). The receptor comes from an adult in good health. The material sequenced was peripheral blood, taken on day 0 of AZD1222 vaccination. The CDR3 bases are TGTGCCATCAGTGAGGAGGGAGTGGAGACCCAGTACTTC. It translates to CAISEEGVETQYF.